This T cell receptor beta chain was recorded in a study of shared T cell receptors in the human thymus (dated by TCRdb to about 2021). For the wider study: The study examined how self-reactive, shared T-cell receptor alpha chains are generated in the human thymus.

Trimming removed 0 bases from V and 5 bases from J, leaving 15 bases between the germline ends. Via the germline V gene (reference sequence), CDR1 is GTSNPN and CDR2 SVGIG. Reading from cysteine to phenylalanine, the CDR3 counts 15 amino acids. Only the CDR3 DNA stays, 45 bases, in frame from base 1. In the case of this clone: Its antigen is still unknown. Base qualities are missing; no much larger clone stands one base away.

Library preparation was by the immunoSEQ multiplex PCR assay. TCRdb holds this immuneACCESS table with in-frame rearrangements only. Some clones are missing; in checked studies, unresolved V genes explain under half, and the rest has no known cause. This sample is represented by hundreds of thousands of clones; 70% to 90% of them were singletons. Of the sample, 0.0094% is held by the ten largest clones. These sequences were also reported in another study, on human thymus T cells. The second investigation adds: Immunologically healthy infants undergoing open corrective cardiac surgery for congenital heart defects in Finland were used as donors. The thymus tissue came from surgical resects taken out during corrective cardiac surgery. V and J gene segment usage appeared biased in both thymic and peripheral blood repertoires. According to the related research, thymic TCR repertoires were highly overlapping among unrelated individuals. TCR alpha and beta repertoires from about eight infant thymus samples and four related peripheral blood samples were characterized in the study. Donor ages ranging from about 7 to 244 days were recorded, and roughly six male and a couple of female infants were included in the cohort. Thymocytes were released mechanically from tissue and stored at -70 °C as pellets of about 9.5-32 million cells. A QIAsymphony instrument was used to extract genomic DNA from the frozen cell pellets. Using the immunoSEQ multiplex PCR assay, the TCRB and TCRAD loci were amplified from a standardized quantity of quality-controlled genomic DNA. The amplicons covered the V(D)J region and were long enough to include the CDR3 and to identify the V and J genes. The amplicons were sequenced on an Illumina platform via the commercial immunoSEQ service. Primer bias and sequencing errors were corrected as previously described, and TCRAD and TCRB definitions were based on the IMGT database. immunoSEQ Analyzer 3.0 and VDJTools were used for repertoire analysis, which covered basic statistics, V/J segment usage, diversity estimates, rarefaction and pairwise overlap. Diversity was estimated with Chao1, ChaoE, Efron-Thisted, Shannon and inverse Simpson indices, and also on datasets down-sampled to the smallest sample. Repertoire overlap used strict matching of CDR3 nucleotide sequence, V gene and J gene, with Jaccard-based multidimensional scaling clustering. On average, thymus samples gave around 880,000 unique TCRB clonotypes, whereas blood samples gave about 84,000.

The clonotype originates from a boy in the first two years of life with a congenital heart defect. Donor details come from another sample of the same person, matched by shared clones. The receptor chain draws on TRBV30 and TRBJ2-3; the D gene is perhaps TRBD2, on 6 matching bases. Input material: thymocytes. CDR3 region: CAWSVRAEGKDTQYF. The DNA reads TGTGCCTGGAGTGTACGGGCGGAGGGGAAAGATACGCAGTATTTT.